A selection of T cell receptor beta chains follows, all from one sample in a study of blood T cells in healthy people across ages. TCRdb ran MiXCR on the 5' RACE reads and lists one entry per CDR3 protein. The data hold about 1,000,000 distinct CDR3 sequences, with 45% observed a single time. The specimen sequenced was blood. The receptor source for this set is a woman aged 60-70 years in good health. Both conserved end residues are part of each CDR3. D genes are given only for firm matches. For some rows the clone size is stated as once, few or many, or as a class when expanded; others skip it.

18,TRBJ2-5,TRBV7-9,-,TRBD2,TGTGCCAGCAGCCTCACACTAGCGGGGGGGGGGTGGCAAGAGACCCAGTACTTC,CASSLTLAGGGWQETQYF
13,TRBJ2-1,TRBV12-3/TRBV12-4,few,TRBD2,TGTGCCACCAAACGGGGGGGGTACAATGAGCAGTTCTTC,CATKRGGYNEQFF
13,TRBJ1-2,TRBV5-5,-,TRBD1,TGTGCCAGCAGCAGACAGGGACTTGATGGCTACACCTTC,CASSRQGLDGYTF
12,TRBJ1-1,TRBV7-9,few,-,TGTGCCAGCAGCTTAGTGGGCGGAGAAGCTTTCTTT,CASSLVGGEAFF
16,TRBJ2-7,TRBV28,few,TRBD1,TGTGCCAGCAGTTCGGACAGGGGGCGGGCCGCAAACGAGCAGTACTTC,CASSSDRGRAANEQYF
13,TRBJ2-1,TRBV30,-,TRBD2,TGTGCCTGGGGCAGGACGAGCGGGACTCAGCAGTTCTTC,CAWGRTSGTQQFF
13,TRBJ2-1,TRBV7-2,-,TRBD1,TGTGCCAGCAGCCCCAGGGGGCGGGATGAGCAGTTCTTC,CASSPRGRDEQFF
15,TRBJ2-7,TRBV7-3,few,-,TGTGCCAGCAGCCAAACCGGCGGGGCCTCCTACGAGCAGTACTTC,CASSQTGGASYEQYF
14,TRBJ2-7,TRBV7-7,few,TRBD1,TGTGCCAGCAGCATGGGACAGGGGACGTACGAGCAGTACTTC,CASSMGQGTYEQYF
15,TRBJ2-5,TRBV6-6,-,TRBD1,TGTGCCAGCAGTTCGGTTTCAGGGGGCGCAGAGACCCAGTACTTC,CASSSVSGGAETQYF
15,TRBJ2-3,TRBV20-1,-,TRBD2,TGCAGTGCTAGATCACTAGCGGGACACACAGATACGCAGTATTTT,CSARSLAGHTDTQYF
13,TRBJ2-4,TRBV3-1,-,TRBD2,TGTGCCAGCAGCCAGGGACTAGCGGGAGGGTGGTACTTC,CASSQGLAGGWYF
16,TRBJ2-2,TRBV29-1,once,TRBD1,TGCAGCGTCGCTGGGTCTCCGGGACAGCACACCGGGGAGCTGTTTTTT,CSVAGSPGQHTGELFF
19,TRBJ2-3,TRBV28,-,TRBD2,TGTGCCAGCAGTTTATGGTGGACTAGCGGGAGGGGAAGGGCAGATACGCAGTATTTT,CASSLWWTSGRGRADTQYF
15,TRBJ1-5,TRBV7-8,few,-,TGTGCCAGCAGCTTAGAGGGACGGAACAATCAGCCCCAGCATTTT,CASSLEGRNNQPQHF
16,TRBJ2-3,TRBV14,-,-,TGTGCCAGCAGCCCACTGCTGGGGGCCTCACCAGATACGCAGTATTTT,CASSPLLGASPDTQYF
15,TRBJ2-7,TRBV27,few,-,TGTGCCAGCAGTTTAGTGAAGGGCATGTTATACGAGCAGTACTTC,CASSLVKGMLYEQYF
15,TRBJ2-4,TRBV20-1,many,TRBD2,TGCAGTGCCCTGGGGACTAGCGGGACCCAAAACATTCAGTACTTC,CSALGTSGTQNIQYF
18,TRBJ2-3,TRBV6-5,-,TRBD2,TGTGCCAGCAGTTATGGGACTAGCGGGAGAATAGGCACAGATACGCAGTATTTT,CASSYGTSGRIGTDTQYF
16,TRBJ2-5,TRBV11-2,few,-,TGTGCCAGCAGCCGAGAGCCGTTGAGGTACCAAGAGACCCAGTACTTC,CASSREPLRYQETQYF
11,TRBJ2-7,TRBV13,-,-,TGTGCCAGCAGCCAAACAAACGAGCAGTACTTC,CASSQTNEQYF
14,TRBJ1-6,TRBV30,-,-,TGTGCCTGGGAGAGTCTGGGGGCAAATTCACCCCTCCACTTT,CAWESLGANSPLHF
14,TRBJ2-1,TRBV20-1,-,TRBD2,TGCAGTGCCCAGCAGGTAGCGGGCTACAATGAGCAGTTCTTC,CSAQQVAGYNEQFF
15,TRBJ1-2,TRBV18,few,TRBD1,TGTGCCAGCTCACCACCGGGAGGGGGCAACTATGGCTACACCTTC,CASSPPGGGNYGYTF
19,TRBJ2-5,TRBV27,few,TRBD2,TGTGCCAGCAGTTCCACTTTTGAGACTAGCGGGAGGACGCCGGTGACCCAGTACTTC,CASSSTFETSGRTPVTQYF
16,TRBJ2-1,TRBV20-1,few,TRBD2,TGCAGTGCTAGAGAAATGGGGGAGGGCCCTCGGAATGAGCAGTTCTTC,CSAREMGEGPRNEQFF
14,TRBJ2-7,TRBV28,few,TRBD2,TGTGCCAGCAGGCTAGCGGGAAGATGGGACGAGCAGTACTTC,CASRLAGRWDEQYF
17,TRBJ1-2,TRBV2,-,TRBD1,TGTGCCAGCAGTGCCGGGACAGGGGGCACCAGTCCCTATGGCTACACCTTC,CASSAGTGGTSPYGYTF
15,TRBJ2-2,TRBV20-1,-,-,TGCAGTGCAAAGGGCCCGTTAGGGGACACCGGGGAGCTGTTTTTT,CSAKGPLGDTGELFF
13,TRBJ2-5,TRBV20-1,-,-,TGCAGTGCTAGTCATGGGGGCTCTGAGACCCAGTACTTC,CSASHGGSETQYF
14,TRBJ1-4,TRBV6-5,few,-,TGTGCCAGCAGAAAACAGGGAACTAATGAAAAACTGTTTTTT,CASRKQGTNEKLFF